This entry concerns a single TCR beta chain. Its antigen is unidentified. A second roughly 6 to 11 cycle PCR used barcoded and J-beta primers. One entry per CDR3 protein results from TCRdb running MiXCR on the 5' RACE reads. The top ten hold about 38% of the sample, which has about 750,000 distinct CDR3 sequences, roughly 50% seen once. These data originate in a study of blood T cells in healthy people across ages. Whole-study results and caveats: Researchers deemed the diversity estimates from one million T cells underestimates.

It was ten milliliters of peripheral blood that were drawn from each donor. V was pared by 0 bases and J by 4 bases, with 0 bases of the junction left unmatched. The CDR3 loop spans 14 amino acids. Germline V gives CDR1 PRHDT, CDR2 FYEKMQ (reference sequence). Sequenced sample: blood. This clonotype was obtained from a man older than 75 in good health. This chain uses TRBV13 with TRBJ1-5, with TRBD1 matching 7 bases. The CDR3 DNA reads TGTGCCAGCAGCTTAGGGGGACAGAATCAGCCCCAGCATTTT. This codes for CASSLGGQNQPQHF.